The 14 T cell receptor beta chains below come from one sample, sequenced in a study of T cells expressing NK-cell markers. TCRdb re-called the 5' RACE reads, yielding one record per CDR3 amino acid sequence without DNA. The sample totals 550,000 to 600,000 distinct CDR3 sequences. Material for sequencing was blood T cells: a sorted CD56 or NKG2C T cell subset, CD4+ or CD8+ T cells, or bulk PBMC T cells (not recorded which). Every receptor here comes from a man younger than 30 in good health.

The CDR3 loop reads CASSLGVPGRGNEQFF. The rearrangement links TRBV7-2 to TRBJ2-1; TCRdb reports TRBD2, a call that lacks DNA to check it against. Germline values: CDR1 SGHTA, CDR2 FQGNSA. The length of the CDR3 is 16 residues.

The chain employs TRBV7-6 and TRBJ2-2; the D gene TCRdb calls, TRBD1, cannot be checked with no DNA. Germline V CDR1 and CDR2: SGHVS, FNYEAQ. This CDR3 has 16 residues. CDR3: CASSSRGTGDTGELFF.

V is TRBV4-3 and J is TRBJ2-7; the TRBD1 assignment by TCRdb is unverifiable without DNA. This CDR3 region has 17 residues. Germline V gene data show CDR1 as LGHNA and CDR2 as YSLEER. This CDR3 is CASSQEVILGRVYEQYF.

This chain links TRBV5-1 with TRBJ2-5; TCRdb returns TRBD1, unconfirmable since there is no DNA. The CDR3 length is 16 residues. Germline CDR1 and CDR2: SGHRS and YFSETQ. CDR3 sequence: CASSLGHWVSGTGTYF.

The V call is TRBV30, the J call TRBJ2-3; TCRdb outputs TRBD1, but without DNA this stays unchecked. From germline, CDR1 is GTSNPN and CDR2 SVGIG (reference sequence). There are 15 residues in the CDR3. CDR3 sequence: CAYINPGTGLYTQYF.

The rearrangement uses TRBV10-3 and TRBJ2-2; TCRdb selects TRBD1, and the lack of DNA leaves this call unchecked. There are 17 residues in the CDR3. The germline V gene has CDR1 ENHRY and CDR2 SYGVKD. The CDR3 here is CAISDPGTGRNTGELFF.

The genes are TRBV20-1 and TRBJ2-1; TCRdb's D gene call, TRBD1, goes unchecked for lack of DNA. The germline V gene has CDR1 DFQATT and CDR2 SNEGSKA (reference sequence). This CDR3 spans 16 amino acids. The CDR3 reads CSAPGEPESSYNEQFF.

The chain carries TRBV5-5 and TRBJ2-5; checking the TCRdb D call of TRBD2 is not possible without DNA. This CDR3 has 15 residues. CDR1 is SGHKS, CDR2 YYEKEE, per germline (reference sequence). CDR3 region: CASSRRLADQETQYF.

The chain is built from TRBV6-1 and TRBJ1-3. In germline, CDR1 is MNHNS, CDR2 SASEGT. The CDR3 consists of 19 residues. The CDR3 region is CASSGSGGPPAPSGNTIYF.

This rearrangement joins TRBV5-5 to TRBJ2-1; the TCRdb D gene call, TRBD1, has no DNA to confirm it. The V gene's germline CDR1 is SGHKS and CDR2 YYEKEE (reference sequence). The CDR3 has 18 residues. CDR3 loop: CASSLGGGQDLTYNEQFF. Filled out from reference TRBV5-5 and TRBJ2-1, the complete variable domain reads DAGVTQSPTHLIKTRGQQVTLRCSPISGHKSVSWYQQVLGQGPQFIFQYYEKEERGRGNFPDRFSARQFPNYSSELNVNALLLGDSALYLCASSLGGGQDLTYNEQFFGPGTRLTVL.

CDR3 protein: CASSPPPSGETQYF. The rearrangement uses TRBV7-2 and TRBJ2-5; without DNA, the TCRdb call of TRBD1 cannot be checked. The CDR3 sequence is 14 residues long. The V gene's germline CDR1 is SGHTA and CDR2 FQGNSA.

The chain links TRBV7-9 to TRBJ2-1. CDR3 size: 18 residues. Germline lookup yields CDR1 SEHNR and CDR2 FQNEAQ (reference sequence). The CDR3 loop is CASSLALSGHHNNDEQFF.

The chain carries TRBV27 and TRBJ2-2. The CDR3 extends over 13 amino acids. Germline values: CDR1 MNHEY, CDR2 SMNVEV (reference sequence). This CDR3 reads CASSSLSSGELFF.

The chain employs TRBV2 and TRBJ2-1; TCRdb's assignment of TRBD2 cannot be checked, as there is no DNA. The CDR3 is 12 amino acids. Germline assignment: CDR1 SNHLY and CDR2 FYNNEI. The CDR3 sequence is CASSEASGGQVF.